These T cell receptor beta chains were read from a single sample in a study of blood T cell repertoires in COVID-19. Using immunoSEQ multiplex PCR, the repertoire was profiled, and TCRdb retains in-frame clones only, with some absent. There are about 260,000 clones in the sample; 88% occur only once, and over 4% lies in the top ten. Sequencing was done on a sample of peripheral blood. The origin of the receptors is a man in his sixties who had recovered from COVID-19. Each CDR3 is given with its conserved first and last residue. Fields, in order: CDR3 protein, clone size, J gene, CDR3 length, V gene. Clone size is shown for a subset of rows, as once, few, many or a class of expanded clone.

cdr3_aa: CASSGGQGRREQYF; clone_size: NA; j_call: TRBJ2-7; cdr3_length: 14; v_call: TRBV11-1
cdr3_aa: CASSRGSPLHF; clone_size: NA; j_call: TRBJ1-6; cdr3_length: 11; v_call: TRBV2
cdr3_aa: CASSSGQGATGELFF; clone_size: NA; j_call: TRBJ2-2; cdr3_length: 15; v_call: TRBV9
cdr3_aa: CASTMTGGYTEAFF; clone_size: NA; j_call: TRBJ1-1; cdr3_length: 14; v_call: TRBV2
cdr3_aa: CASSLSLAGTDTQYF; clone_size: NA; j_call: TRBJ2-3; cdr3_length: 15; v_call: TRBV5-4
cdr3_aa: CASTSSLYEQYF; clone_size: few; j_call: TRBJ2-7; cdr3_length: 12; v_call: TRBV12-5
cdr3_aa: CASSLETVNYGYTF; clone_size: NA; j_call: TRBJ1-2; cdr3_length: 14; v_call: TRBV5-4
cdr3_aa: CASTNPSGNTGELFF; clone_size: once; j_call: TRBJ2-2; cdr3_length: 15; v_call: TRBV23-1
cdr3_aa: CASSPRTGQETQYF; clone_size: NA; j_call: TRBJ2-5; cdr3_length: 14; v_call: TRBV18
cdr3_aa: CATSDPRGQGDEQYF; clone_size: NA; j_call: TRBJ2-7; cdr3_length: 15; v_call: TRBV24-1
cdr3_aa: CATSWGRNTEAFF; clone_size: NA; j_call: TRBJ1-1; cdr3_length: 13; v_call: TRBV6-5
cdr3_aa: CASSDVSKFF; clone_size: NA; j_call: TRBJ2-1; cdr3_length: 10; v_call: TRBV6-1
cdr3_aa: CASRNGGQGASANVLTF; clone_size: few; j_call: TRBJ2-6; cdr3_length: 17; v_call: TRBV5-1
cdr3_aa: CAIRTTESSYEQYF; clone_size: NA; j_call: TRBJ2-7; cdr3_length: 14; v_call: TRBV10-3
cdr3_aa: CAISESGPMRAGGSTDTQYF; clone_size: NA; j_call: TRBJ2-3; cdr3_length: 20; v_call: TRBV10-3
cdr3_aa: CASSSKGAGELFF; clone_size: NA; j_call: TRBJ2-2; cdr3_length: 13; v_call: TRBV6-5
cdr3_aa: CASSEGRAGNTIYF; clone_size: NA; j_call: TRBJ1-3; cdr3_length: 14; v_call: TRBV5-1
cdr3_aa: CASSIEHLAGPYNEQFF; clone_size: NA; j_call: TRBJ2-1; cdr3_length: 17; v_call: TRBV19
cdr3_aa: CASSLLQGDGYTF; clone_size: NA; j_call: TRBJ1-2; cdr3_length: 13; v_call: TRBV7-9
cdr3_aa: CASSGRQDTGELFF; clone_size: once; j_call: TRBJ2-2; cdr3_length: 14; v_call: TRBV14
cdr3_aa: CASSTPLAGDRTDTQYF; clone_size: NA; j_call: TRBJ2-3; cdr3_length: 17; v_call: TRBV7-3
cdr3_aa: CASSYSSGGPQGQFF; clone_size: few; j_call: TRBJ2-1; cdr3_length: 15; v_call: TRBV6-2/TRBV6-3
cdr3_aa: CASSLSSSYNSPLHF; clone_size: NA; j_call: TRBJ1-6; cdr3_length: 15; v_call: TRBV19
cdr3_aa: CASSLIVAEQFF; clone_size: once; j_call: TRBJ2-1; cdr3_length: 12; v_call: TRBV13
cdr3_aa: CASSLALAGGLRYEQYF; clone_size: NA; j_call: TRBJ2-7; cdr3_length: 17; v_call: TRBV7-8
cdr3_aa: CASSLRTVRNTGELFF; clone_size: NA; j_call: TRBJ2-2; cdr3_length: 16; v_call: TRBV5-1
cdr3_aa: CASSTGLYYGYTF; clone_size: NA; j_call: TRBJ1-2; cdr3_length: 13; v_call: TRBV19
cdr3_aa: CASSKVGLGEKLFF; clone_size: NA; j_call: TRBJ1-4; cdr3_length: 14; v_call: TRBV21-1
cdr3_aa: CASSSTGGATTEAFF; clone_size: NA; j_call: TRBJ1-1; cdr3_length: 15; v_call: TRBV13
cdr3_aa: CASSSGQGQNGQPQHF; clone_size: NA; j_call: TRBJ1-5; cdr3_length: 16; v_call: TRBV11-2
cdr3_aa: CASSLPGSQSGELFF; clone_size: NA; j_call: TRBJ2-2; cdr3_length: 15; v_call: TRBV5-1
cdr3_aa: CASISSLAGGTYEQYF; clone_size: NA; j_call: TRBJ2-7; cdr3_length: 16; v_call: TRBV7-2
cdr3_aa: CASRGTGNSGANVLTF; clone_size: once; j_call: TRBJ2-6; cdr3_length: 16; v_call: TRBV19
cdr3_aa: CASSQGTAYEQYF; clone_size: NA; j_call: TRBJ2-7; cdr3_length: 13; v_call: TRBV7-9
cdr3_aa: CASSQTSGGLTDTQYF; clone_size: NA; j_call: TRBJ2-3; cdr3_length: 16; v_call: TRBV5-1
cdr3_aa: CAWSASGPTDTQYF; clone_size: NA; j_call: TRBJ2-3; cdr3_length: 14; v_call: TRBV30
cdr3_aa: CASTNLQDRGVDEQFF; clone_size: NA; j_call: TRBJ2-1; cdr3_length: 16; v_call: TRBV11-2
cdr3_aa: CASSFNPRARHNEQFF; clone_size: once; j_call: TRBJ2-1; cdr3_length: 16; v_call: TRBV7-9
cdr3_aa: CASSIGGPIDTQYF; clone_size: NA; j_call: TRBJ2-3; cdr3_length: 14; v_call: TRBV19
cdr3_aa: CASSGGRSSYEQYF; clone_size: NA; j_call: TRBJ2-7; cdr3_length: 14; v_call: TRBV18
cdr3_aa: CASTSGLEGTDTQYF; clone_size: NA; j_call: TRBJ2-3; cdr3_length: 15; v_call: TRBV3-1/TRBV3-2
cdr3_aa: CASQADYGYTF; clone_size: NA; j_call: TRBJ1-2; cdr3_length: 11; v_call: TRBV11-2
cdr3_aa: CASSPRGGGGSEKLFF; clone_size: once; j_call: TRBJ1-4; cdr3_length: 16; v_call: TRBV19
cdr3_aa: CSVFLTSGNEQFF; clone_size: NA; j_call: TRBJ2-1; cdr3_length: 13; v_call: TRBV29-1
cdr3_aa: CASSLNRAPQETQYF; clone_size: NA; j_call: TRBJ2-5; cdr3_length: 15; v_call: TRBV7-2
cdr3_aa: CASSQNQGPTNYGYTF; clone_size: NA; j_call: TRBJ1-2; cdr3_length: 16; v_call: TRBV3-1/TRBV3-2
cdr3_aa: CASSPEGLARNEQFF; clone_size: NA; j_call: TRBJ2-1; cdr3_length: 15; v_call: TRBV7-3
cdr3_aa: CAWSLGGGSGNTIYF; clone_size: NA; j_call: TRBJ1-3; cdr3_length: 15; v_call: TRBV30
cdr3_aa: CASSSLGGTGYGETQYF; clone_size: NA; j_call: TRBJ2-5; cdr3_length: 17; v_call: TRBV7-2
cdr3_aa: CASSDQGSSPLHF; clone_size: NA; j_call: TRBJ1-6; cdr3_length: 13; v_call: TRBV6-1
cdr3_aa: CASSQDRGRYEQYF; clone_size: NA; j_call: TRBJ2-7; cdr3_length: 14; v_call: TRBV4-2
cdr3_aa: CASSPRTAYNEQFF; clone_size: NA; j_call: TRBJ2-1; cdr3_length: 14; v_call: TRBV19
cdr3_aa: CASSESTGYPEAFF; clone_size: NA; j_call: TRBJ1-1; cdr3_length: 14; v_call: TRBV2
cdr3_aa: CASSEVGLAGYNEQFF; clone_size: NA; j_call: TRBJ2-1; cdr3_length: 16; v_call: TRBV2
cdr3_aa: CASSLHVVASRGETQYF; clone_size: NA; j_call: TRBJ2-5; cdr3_length: 17; v_call: TRBV7-9
cdr3_aa: CASSQAVDSLNEKLFF; clone_size: NA; j_call: TRBJ1-4; cdr3_length: 16; v_call: TRBV4-2
cdr3_aa: CASRLHGGGLFEQYF; clone_size: NA; j_call: TRBJ2-7; cdr3_length: 15; v_call: TRBV7-2